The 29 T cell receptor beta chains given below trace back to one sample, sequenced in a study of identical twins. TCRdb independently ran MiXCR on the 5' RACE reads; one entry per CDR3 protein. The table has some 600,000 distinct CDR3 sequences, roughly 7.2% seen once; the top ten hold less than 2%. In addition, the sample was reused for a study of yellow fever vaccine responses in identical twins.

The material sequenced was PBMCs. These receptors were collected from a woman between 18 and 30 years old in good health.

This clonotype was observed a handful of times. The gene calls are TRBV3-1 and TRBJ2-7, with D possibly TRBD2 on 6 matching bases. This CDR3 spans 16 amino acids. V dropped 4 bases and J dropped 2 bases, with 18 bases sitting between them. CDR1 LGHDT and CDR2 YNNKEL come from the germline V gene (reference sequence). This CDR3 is CASSRTGGEAAYEQYF. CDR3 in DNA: TGTGCCAGCAGCCGTACTGGTGGGGAGGCCGCCTACGAGCAGTACTTC.

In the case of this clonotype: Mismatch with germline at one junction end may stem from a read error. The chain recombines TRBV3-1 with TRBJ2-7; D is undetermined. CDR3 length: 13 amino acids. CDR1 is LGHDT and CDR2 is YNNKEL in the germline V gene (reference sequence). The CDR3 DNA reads TGTGCCAGCAGCCAGGAACACACCTACGAGCAGTGCTTC. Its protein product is CASSQEHTYEQCF.

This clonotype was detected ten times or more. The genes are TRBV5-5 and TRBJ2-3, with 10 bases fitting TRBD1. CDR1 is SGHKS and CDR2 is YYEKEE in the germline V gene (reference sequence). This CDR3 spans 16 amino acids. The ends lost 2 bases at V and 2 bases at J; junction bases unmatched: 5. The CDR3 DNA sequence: TGTGCCAGCAGCTTCGGACAGGGGGGTCCCACAGATACGCAGTATTTT. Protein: CASSFGQGGPTDTQYF.

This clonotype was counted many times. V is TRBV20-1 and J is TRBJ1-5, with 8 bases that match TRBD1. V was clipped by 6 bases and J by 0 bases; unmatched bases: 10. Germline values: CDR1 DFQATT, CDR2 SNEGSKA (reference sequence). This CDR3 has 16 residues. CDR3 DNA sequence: TGCAGTGCCGTGGGTACAGGGGGGCTTAGCAATCAGCCCCAGCATTTT. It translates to CSAVGTGGLSNQPQHF.

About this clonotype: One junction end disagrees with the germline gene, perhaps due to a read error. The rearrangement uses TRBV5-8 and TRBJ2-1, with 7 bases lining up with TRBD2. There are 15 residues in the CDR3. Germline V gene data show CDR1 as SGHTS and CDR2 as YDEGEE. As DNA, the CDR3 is TGTGCCATCAGCTTGGCCCTAGCGGAATACAATGAGCAGTTCTTC. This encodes CAISLALAEYNEQFF.

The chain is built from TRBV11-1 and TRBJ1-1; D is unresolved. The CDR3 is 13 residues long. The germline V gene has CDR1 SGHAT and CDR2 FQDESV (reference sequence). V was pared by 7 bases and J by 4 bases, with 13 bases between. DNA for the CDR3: TGTGCCAGCACTTGGACGGCGGCCACTGAAGCTTTCTTT. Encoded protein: CASTWTAATEAFF.

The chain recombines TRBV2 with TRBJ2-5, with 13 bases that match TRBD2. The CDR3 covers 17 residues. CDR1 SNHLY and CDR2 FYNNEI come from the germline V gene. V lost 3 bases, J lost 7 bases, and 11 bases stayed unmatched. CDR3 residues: CASSEIQLAGGPGTQYF. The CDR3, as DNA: TGTGCCAGCAGTGAGATCCAACTAGCGGGAGGGCCGGGGACCCAGTACTTC.

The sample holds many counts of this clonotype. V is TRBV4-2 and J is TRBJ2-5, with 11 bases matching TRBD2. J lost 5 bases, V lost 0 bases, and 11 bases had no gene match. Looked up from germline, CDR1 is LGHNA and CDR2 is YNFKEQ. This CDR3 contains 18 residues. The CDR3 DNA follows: TGTGCCAGCAGCCAAGAGGTAGCGGGAGGGCCTCGGGAGGAGACCCAGTACTTC. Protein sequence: CASSQEVAGGPREETQYF.

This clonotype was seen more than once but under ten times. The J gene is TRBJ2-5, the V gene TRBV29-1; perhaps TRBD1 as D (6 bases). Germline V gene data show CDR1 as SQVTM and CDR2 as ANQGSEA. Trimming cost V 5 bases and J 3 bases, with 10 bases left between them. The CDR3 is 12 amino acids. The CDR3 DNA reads TGCAGCGTTCTACCAGGGGAAGAGACCCAGTACTTC. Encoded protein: CSVLPGEETQYF.

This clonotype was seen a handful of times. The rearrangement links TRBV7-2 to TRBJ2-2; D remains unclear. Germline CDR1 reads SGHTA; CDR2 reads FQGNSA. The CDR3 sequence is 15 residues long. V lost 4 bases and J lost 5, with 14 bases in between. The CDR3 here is CASSSKLRRTGELFF. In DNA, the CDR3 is TGTGCCAGCAGCTCCAAACTCAGGCGGACCGGGGAGCTGTTTTTT.

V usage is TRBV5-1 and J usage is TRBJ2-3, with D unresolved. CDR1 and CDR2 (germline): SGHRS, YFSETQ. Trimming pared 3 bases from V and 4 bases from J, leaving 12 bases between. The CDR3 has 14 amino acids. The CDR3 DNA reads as TGCGCCAGCAGCTCCCGTGGCCCCGCAGATACGCAGTATTTT. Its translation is CASSSRGPADTQYF.

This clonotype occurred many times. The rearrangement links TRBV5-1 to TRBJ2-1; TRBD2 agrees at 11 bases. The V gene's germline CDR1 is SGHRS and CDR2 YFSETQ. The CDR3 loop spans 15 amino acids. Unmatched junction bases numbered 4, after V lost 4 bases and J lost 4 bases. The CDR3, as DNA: TGCGCCAGCAGCCCGAGACTAGCGGGATACAATGAGCAGTTCTTC. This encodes CASSPRLAGYNEQFF.

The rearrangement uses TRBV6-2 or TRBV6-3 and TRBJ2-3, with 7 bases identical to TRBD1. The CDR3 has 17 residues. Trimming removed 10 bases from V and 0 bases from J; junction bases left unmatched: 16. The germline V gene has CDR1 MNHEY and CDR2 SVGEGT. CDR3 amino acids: CATKEGAASTSTDTQYF. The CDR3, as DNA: TGTGCCACCAAAGAGGGGGCCGCATCCACTAGCACAGATACGCAGTATTTT.

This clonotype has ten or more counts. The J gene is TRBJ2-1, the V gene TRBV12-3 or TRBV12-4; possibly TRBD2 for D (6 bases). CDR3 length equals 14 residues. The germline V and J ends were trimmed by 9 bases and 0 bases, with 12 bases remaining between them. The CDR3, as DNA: TGTGCCAGTAAACCCGGGAGCTCCTACAATGAGCAGTTCTTC. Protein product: CASKPGSSYNEQFF.

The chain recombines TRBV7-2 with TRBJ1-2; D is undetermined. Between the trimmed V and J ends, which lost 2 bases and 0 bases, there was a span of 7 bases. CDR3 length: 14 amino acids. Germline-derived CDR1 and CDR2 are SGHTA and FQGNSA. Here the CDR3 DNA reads TGTGCCAGCAGCTTAATGCCAGCTAACTATGGCTACACCTTC. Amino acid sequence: CASSLMPANYGYTF.

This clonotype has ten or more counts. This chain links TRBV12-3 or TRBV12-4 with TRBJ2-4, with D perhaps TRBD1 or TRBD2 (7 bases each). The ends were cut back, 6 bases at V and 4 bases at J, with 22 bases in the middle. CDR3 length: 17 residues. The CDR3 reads CASSPSGGGLLKNIQYF. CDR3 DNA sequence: TGTGCCAGCAGCCCCTCAGGGGGGGGGCTCCTAAAAAACATTCAGTACTTC.

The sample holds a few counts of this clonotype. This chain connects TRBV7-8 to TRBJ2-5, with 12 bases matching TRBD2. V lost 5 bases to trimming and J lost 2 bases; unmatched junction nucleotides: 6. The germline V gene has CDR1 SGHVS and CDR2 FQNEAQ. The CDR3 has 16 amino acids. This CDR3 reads CASSPRTSGIQETQYF. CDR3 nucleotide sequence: TGTGCCAGCAGCCCGAGGACTAGCGGGATTCAAGAGACCCAGTACTTC.

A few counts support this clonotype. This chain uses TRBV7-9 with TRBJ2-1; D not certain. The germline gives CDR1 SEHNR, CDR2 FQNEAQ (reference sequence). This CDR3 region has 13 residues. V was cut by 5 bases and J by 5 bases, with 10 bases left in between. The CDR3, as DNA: TGTGCCAGCAGCCCACCCGATAACAATGAGCAGTTCTTC. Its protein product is CASSPPDNNEQFF. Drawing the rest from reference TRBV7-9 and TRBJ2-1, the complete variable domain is DTGVSQNPRHKITKRGQNVTFRCDPISEHNRLYWYRQTLGQGPEFLTYFQNEAQLEKSRLLSDRFSAERPKGSFSTLEIQRTEQGDSAMYLCASSPPDNNEQFFGPGTRLTVL.

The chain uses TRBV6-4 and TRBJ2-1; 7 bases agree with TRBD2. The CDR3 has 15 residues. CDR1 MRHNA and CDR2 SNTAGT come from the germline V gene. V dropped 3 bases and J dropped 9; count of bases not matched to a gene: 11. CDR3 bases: TGTGCCAGCAGTGAAATCGCGGGAGTTTTTGGTGAGCAGTTCTTC. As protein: CASSEIAGVFGEQFF.

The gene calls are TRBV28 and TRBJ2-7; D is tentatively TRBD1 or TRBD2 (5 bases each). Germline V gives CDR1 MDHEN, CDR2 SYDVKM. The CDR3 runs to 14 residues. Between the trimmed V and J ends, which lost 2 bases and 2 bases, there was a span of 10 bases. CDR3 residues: CASSLGGIPYEQYF. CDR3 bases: TGTGCCAGCAGTTTAGGGGGAATCCCCTACGAGCAGTACTTC.

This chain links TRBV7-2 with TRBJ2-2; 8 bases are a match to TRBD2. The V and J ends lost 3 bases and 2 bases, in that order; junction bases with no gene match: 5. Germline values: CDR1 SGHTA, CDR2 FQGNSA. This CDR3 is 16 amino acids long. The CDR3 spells CASSFVAGGNTGELFF. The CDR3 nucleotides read TGTGCCAGCAGCTTTGTCGCGGGAGGAAACACCGGGGAGCTGTTTTTT.

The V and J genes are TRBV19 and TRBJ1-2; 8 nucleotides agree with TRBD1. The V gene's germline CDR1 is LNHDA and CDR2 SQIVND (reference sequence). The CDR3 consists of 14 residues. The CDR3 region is CASPRSPGGGGYTF. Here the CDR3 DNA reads TGTGCAAGCCCCCGCAGTCCAGGGGGCGGCGGCTACACCTTC. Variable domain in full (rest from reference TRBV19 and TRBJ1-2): DGGITQSPKYLFRKEGQNVTLSCEQNLNHDAMYWYRQDPGQGLRLIYYSQIVNDFQKGDIAEGYSVSREKKESFPLTVTSAQKNPTAFYLCASPRSPGGGGYTFGSGTRLTVV.

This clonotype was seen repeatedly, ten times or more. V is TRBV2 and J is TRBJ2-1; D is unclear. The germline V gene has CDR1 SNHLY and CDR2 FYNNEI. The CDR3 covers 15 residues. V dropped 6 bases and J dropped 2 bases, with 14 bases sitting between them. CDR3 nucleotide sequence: TGTGCCAGCAGCTATTCACTGCAAACCTACAATGAGCAGTTCTTC. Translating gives CASSYSLQTYNEQFF.

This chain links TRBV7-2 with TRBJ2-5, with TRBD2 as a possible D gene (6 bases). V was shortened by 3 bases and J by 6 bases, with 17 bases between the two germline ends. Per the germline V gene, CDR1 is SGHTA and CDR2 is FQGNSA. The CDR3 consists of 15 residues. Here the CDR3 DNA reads TGTGCCAGCAGCTTCGGCGGCAGGGAGGTAAAGACCCAGTACTTC. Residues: CASSFGGREVKTQYF.

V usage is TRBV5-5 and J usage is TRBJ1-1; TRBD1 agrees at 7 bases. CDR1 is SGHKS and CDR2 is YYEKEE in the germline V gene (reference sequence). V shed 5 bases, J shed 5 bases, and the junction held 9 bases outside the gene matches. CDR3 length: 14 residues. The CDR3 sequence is CASRYDRVVTEAFF. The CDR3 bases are TGTGCCAGCAGATATGACAGGGTGGTAACTGAAGCTTTCTTT.

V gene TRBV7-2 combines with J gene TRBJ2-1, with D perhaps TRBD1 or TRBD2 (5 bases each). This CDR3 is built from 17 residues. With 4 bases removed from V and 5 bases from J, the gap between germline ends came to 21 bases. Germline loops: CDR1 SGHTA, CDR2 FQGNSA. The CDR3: CASSSASGTRRNNEQFF. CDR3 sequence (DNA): TGTGCCAGCAGCTCGGCGTCCGGGACCAGGAGGAACAATGAGCAGTTCTTC.

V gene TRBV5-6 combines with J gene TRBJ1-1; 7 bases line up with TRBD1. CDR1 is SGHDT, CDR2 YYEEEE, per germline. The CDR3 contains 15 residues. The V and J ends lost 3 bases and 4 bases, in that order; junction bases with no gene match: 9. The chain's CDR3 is CASSSRRGQITEAFF. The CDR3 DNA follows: TGTGCCAGCAGCTCCCGTAGGGGACAGATCACTGAAGCTTTCTTT.

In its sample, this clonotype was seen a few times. The CDR3 here is CATKSGTYYEQYF. In nucleotides, the CDR3 is TGTGCCACCAAAAGCGGGACCTACTACGAGCAGTACTTC. The chain couples TRBV28 to TRBJ2-7; 7 nucleotides line up with TRBD2. From germline, CDR1 is MDHEN and CDR2 SYDVKM. This CDR3 region has 13 residues. The V segment lost 10 bases and the J segment 3 bases; nucleotides outside the gene matches: 9.

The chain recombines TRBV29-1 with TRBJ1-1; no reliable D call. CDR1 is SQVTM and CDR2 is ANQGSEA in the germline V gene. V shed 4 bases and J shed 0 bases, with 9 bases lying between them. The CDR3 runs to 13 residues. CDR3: CSVAQRMNTEAFF. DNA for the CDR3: TGCAGCGTTGCACAACGGATGAACACTGAAGCTTTCTTT.